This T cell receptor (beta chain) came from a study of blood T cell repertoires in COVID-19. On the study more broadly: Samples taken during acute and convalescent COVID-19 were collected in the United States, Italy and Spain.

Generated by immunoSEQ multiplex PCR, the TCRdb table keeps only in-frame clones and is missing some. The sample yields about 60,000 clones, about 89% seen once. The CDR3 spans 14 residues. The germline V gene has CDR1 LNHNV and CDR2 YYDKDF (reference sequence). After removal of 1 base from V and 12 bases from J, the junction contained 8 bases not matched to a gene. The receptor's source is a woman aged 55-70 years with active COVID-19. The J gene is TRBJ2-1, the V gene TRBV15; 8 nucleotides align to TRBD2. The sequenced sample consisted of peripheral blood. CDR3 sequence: CATSRAGEGTRQFF. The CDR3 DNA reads TGTGCCACCAGCAGAGCCGGGGAGGGGACTAGGCAGTTCTTC.